The 32 T cell receptor beta chains listed next were all sequenced from one sample in a study of siplizumab effects on memory and regulatory T cells. Produced via immunoSEQ multiplex PCR; TCRdb's table is partial and in-frame only. The table records roughly 100,000 clones, about 93% of them present only once. Sequenced sample: Tregs sorted from blood. The source is a human donor in good health.

This clone was counted only a few times. CDR3 protein: CATLGGYGYTF. The CDR3 DNA reads TGTGCCACCCTAGGAGGCTATGGCTACACCTTC. The V call is TRBV6-6, the J call TRBJ1-2, with no clear D. V was cut by 10 bases and J by 4 bases, with 10 bases left in between. Germline lookup yields CDR1 MNHNY and CDR2 SVGAGI (reference sequence). The CDR3 has 11 amino acids.

The rearrangement joins TRBV11-2 to TRBJ2-7, with 11 bases that match TRBD1. Germline loops: CDR1 SGHAT, CDR2 FQNNGV. The CDR3 consists of 14 residues. V shed 5 bases and J 5 bases; nucleotides not matched to a gene: 5. CDR3 coding DNA: TGTGCCAGCAGCCTATGGGACAGGGGGAACGAGCAGTACTTC. This sequence encodes CASSLWDRGNEQYF.

The table lists this clone with a count of one. This chain links TRBV2 with TRBJ2-2, with 9 nucleotides matching TRBD1. J was trimmed by 5 bases and V by 6 bases; bases with no gene match: 7. CDR1 and CDR2 from the germline V gene are SNHLY and FYNNEI. This CDR3 is 15 amino acids long. CDR3: CASSGDRARTGELFF. CDR3 sequence (DNA): TGTGCCAGCAGCGGGGACAGGGCTAGGACCGGGGAGCTGTTTTTT.

The chain links TRBV18 to TRBJ1-2, with TRBD1 matching over 8 bases. Per the germline V gene, CDR1 is KGHSH and CDR2 is LQKENI. V gave up 6 bases and J gave up 4 bases; unmatched junction bases: 7. This CDR3 has 14 residues. CDR3 in amino acids: CASSDRDRPYGYTF. In DNA form, the CDR3 reads TGTGCCAGCTCGGACCGGGACAGGCCCTATGGCTACACCTTC.

The chain uses TRBV29-1 and TRBJ2-1; 10 bases map to TRBD2. CDR1 and CDR2 (germline): SQVTM, ANQGSEA. The CDR3 has 16 amino acids. V dropped 3 bases and J dropped 4; count of bases not matched to a gene: 9. The CDR3 DNA sequence: TGCAGCGTTGACAGGCTAGCGGGAGTCAAGTACAATGAGCAGTTCTTC. It codes for CSVDRLAGVKYNEQFF.

This clone was detected only a few times. The rearrangement uses TRBV6-5 and TRBJ1-2; TRBD1 matches at 8 bases. Germline V gene lookup returns CDR1 MNHEY and CDR2 SVGAGI. With V trimmed by 6 bases and J by 8 bases, 5 bases remained unmatched. This CDR3 region has 12 residues. The CDR3 loop is CASSLDRVGYTF. The CDR3 region has the DNA TGTGCCAGCAGCTTGGACAGGGTCGGCTACACCTTC.

This rearrangement joins TRBV11-2 to TRBJ2-3; 16 bases map to TRBD2. J gave up 5 bases and V 4 bases, and 6 bases lay outside the gene matches. CDR1 and CDR2 from the germline V gene are SGHAT and FQNNGV. The CDR3 loop spans 17 amino acids. The chain's CDR3 is CASSWGLAGGPGDTQYF. CDR3 sequence (DNA): TGTGCCAGCAGCTGGGGACTAGCGGGGGGGCCGGGAGATACGCAGTATTTT.

The J gene is TRBJ2-1, the V gene TRBV7-2; 8 bases map to TRBD2. This CDR3 comprises 15 residues. Unmatched junction bases numbered 6, after V lost 1 base and J lost 7 bases. Germline V gene lookup returns CDR1 SGHTA and CDR2 FQGNSA. The CDR3, as DNA: TGTGCCAGCAGCTTAGACGGGAGGGCCGAGAATGAGCAGTTCTTC. Amino acid sequence: CASSLDGRAENEQFF.

V usage is TRBV6-1 and J usage is TRBJ2-1, with no clear D. Trimming pared 5 bases from V and 8 bases from J, leaving 13 bases between. Germline loops: CDR1 MNHNS, CDR2 SASEGT. The CDR3 loop spans 13 amino acids. In nucleotides, the CDR3 is TGTGCCAGCAGTCGTCTGGGCGAGGATGAGCAGTTCTTC. Amino acid sequence: CASSRLGEDEQFF.

The V and J genes are TRBV9 and TRBJ2-2; D is undetermined. CDR1 is SGDLS and CDR2 is YYNGEE in the germline V gene. Trimming removed 0 bases from V and 6 bases from J, with 12 bases in between. The CDR3 loop spans 15 amino acids. This CDR3 is CASSVGDQRPGELFF. The CDR3 DNA follows: TGTGCCAGCAGCGTAGGCGATCAGCGACCCGGGGAGCTGTTTTTT.

This clone was detected only a few times. This chain joins TRBV19 and TRBJ1-5; D gene unclear. This CDR3 is 13 amino acids long. In germline, CDR1 is LNHDA, CDR2 SQIVND (reference sequence). V was trimmed by 6 bases and J by 1 base, leaving 7 bases between them. This CDR3 reads CASSRISNQPQHF. CDR3 in DNA: TGTGCCAGTAGCCGGATAAGCAATCAGCCCCAGCATTTT. Together with reference TRBV19 and TRBJ1-5, the CDR3 gives the full variable domain: DGGITQSPKYLFRKEGQNVTLSCEQNLNHDAMYWYRQDPGQGLRLIYYSQIVNDFQKGDIAEGYSVSREKKESFPLTVTSAQKNPTAFYLCASSRISNQPQHFGDGTRLSIL.

Concerning this clone: A read error is possible here, since a much larger clone lies one base away. The V and J genes are TRBV11-2 and TRBJ2-2; D is uncertain. This CDR3 spans 12 amino acids. Trimming removed 5 bases from V and 1 base from J, with 2 bases in between. Germline V gene data show CDR1 as SGHAT and CDR2 as FQNNGV. The CDR3 here is CASSGNTGELFF. DNA for the CDR3: TGTGCCAGCAGCGGGAACACCGGGGAGCTGTTTTTT.

The chain recombines TRBV7-9 with TRBJ1-4, with a possible D match to TRBD1 (5 bases). V lost 0 bases to trimming and J lost 7 bases, with 15 bases between them. The CDR3 contains 16 residues. Germline V lookup: CDR1 SEHNR, CDR2 FQNEAQ (reference sequence). The CDR3 region is CASSLASSQVFEKLFF. CDR3 in DNA: TGTGCCAGCAGCTTAGCATCGTCACAGGTCTTTGAAAAACTGTTTTTT.

The chain uses TRBV18 and TRBJ2-7; D remains unclear. The CDR3 contains 13 residues. In germline, CDR1 is KGHSH, CDR2 LQKENI. V lost 1 base, J lost 3 bases, and 7 bases lay in between. CDR3 in DNA: TGTGCCAGCTCACCACTCCACGGCTACGAGCAGTACTTC. Protein sequence: CASSPLHGYEQYF.

V is TRBV10-3 and J is TRBJ1-5; D is perhaps TRBD1 (6 bases). The CDR3 extends over 17 amino acids. V lost 0 bases to trimming and J lost 12 bases, with 24 bases between them. The V gene's germline CDR1 is ENHRY and CDR2 SYGVKD. The CDR3 is CAISESGSGGLLGSQHF. The CDR3 coding sequence is TGTGCCATCAGTGAGTCGGGGTCGGGGGGCCTCCTAGGGAGCCAGCATTTT.

Only a few counts were recorded for this clone. The V and J genes are TRBV18 and TRBJ1-2; 9 positions match TRBD1. After removal of 3 bases from V and 8 bases from J, the junction contained 4 bases not matched to a gene. Germline V lookup: CDR1 KGHSH, CDR2 LQKENI. This CDR3 spans 13 amino acids. CDR3 amino acids: CASSPGQGGGYTF. DNA for the CDR3: TGTGCCAGCTCACCGGGACAGGGAGGCGGCTACACCTTC.

This chain joins TRBV6-1 and TRBJ2-7; the D is unclear. The CDR3 has 12 residues. Germline CDR1 reads MNHNS; CDR2 reads SASEGT. Trimming took off 2 bases at V and 8 bases at J, with 10 bases between the two ends. CDR3 DNA sequence: TGTGCCAGCAGTGAAATCTGGCGGAAGCAGTACTTC. Protein sequence: CASSEIWRKQYF.

V gene TRBV11-3 combines with J gene TRBJ2-1, with D maybe TRBD1 (6 bases). The V end lost 3 bases, the J end lost 5 bases, and 23 bases lay between the germline ends. The V gene's germline CDR1 is SGHNT and CDR2 YENEEA. This CDR3 has 18 residues. The CDR3 region is CASSFRVLMDSLNNEQFF. The CDR3 nucleotides read TGTGCCAGCAGCTTCCGTGTCTTGATGGACAGCTTAAACAATGAGCAGTTCTTC. Together with reference TRBV11-3 and TRBJ2-1, the CDR3 gives the full variable domain: EAGVVQSPRYKIIEKKQPVAFWCNPISGHNTLYWYLQNLGQGPELLIRYENEEAVDDSQLPKDRFSAERLKGVDSTLKIQPAELGDSAVYLCASSFRVLMDSLNNEQFFGPGTRLTVL.

This CDR3 is CASSLTSGRRDTGELFF. CDR3 DNA: TGTGCCAGCAGCTTGACTAGCGGGAGGCGGGACACCGGGGAGCTGTTTTTT. This sequence joins TRBV7-9 and TRBJ2-2, with 13 bases lining up with TRBD2. Germline V lookup: CDR1 SEHNR, CDR2 FQNEAQ (reference sequence). V lost 3 bases, J lost 3 bases, and 4 bases stayed unmatched. The CDR3 sequence is 17 residues long.

The CDR3 bases are TGTGCCAGCTCACAGGATTTAGAAGCTTTCTTT. This gives the protein CASSQDLEAFF. This rearrangement joins TRBV18 to TRBJ1-1; D unresolved. This CDR3 is 11 amino acids long. Trimming cost V 4 bases and J 8 bases, with 8 bases left between them. Germline CDR1 and CDR2: KGHSH and LQKENI.

The chain carries TRBV10-1 and TRBJ2-1, with TRBD2 identical over 12 bases. V lost 3 bases to trimming and J lost 11 bases; unmatched junction nucleotides: 8. The CDR3 is 15 amino acids. Germline V gene data show CDR1 as WNHNN and CDR2 as SYGVQD (reference sequence). CDR3 nucleotide sequence: TGCGCCAGCAGTGACCTCGGACTAGCGGGGCGCCAGCAGTTCTTC. As protein: CASSDLGLAGRQQFF.

This chain joins TRBV5-4 and TRBJ1-2, with a possible D match to TRBD1 (5 bases). The V end lost 1 base, the J end lost 6 bases, and 10 bases lay between the germline ends. This CDR3 comprises 13 residues. Germline CDR1 and CDR2: SGHNT and YYREEE (reference sequence). CDR3 region: CASSLPGTHGYTF. The CDR3 nucleotides read TGTGCCAGCAGCTTGCCGGGGACGCATGGCTACACCTTC.

This clone was recorded many times. The chain has TRBV20-1 and TRBJ2-4; D gene ambiguous. V lost 8 bases, J lost 15 bases, and 17 bases lay in between. The CDR3 has 10 amino acids. The germline V gene encodes CDR1 DFQATT and CDR2 SNEGSKA (reference sequence). The CDR3 DNA is TGCAGTCCCCGGGCCTCGAACCCGTACTTC. Protein product: CSPRASNPYF.

V gene TRBV4-1 combines with J gene TRBJ2-3; D remains ambiguous. CDR3 length equals 16 residues. Trimming stripped 5 bases from V and 0 bases from J, with 15 bases between. CDR1 is MGHRA, CDR2 YSYEKL, per germline. CDR3 sequence (DNA): TGCGCCAGCAGCAAAGCAGTGGGTCCGAGCACAGATACGCAGTATTTT. Translation gives CASSKAVGPSTDTQYF.

The chain combines TRBV18 with TRBJ1-2; TRBD1 matches at 8 bases. Germline V gives CDR1 KGHSH, CDR2 LQKENI. V lost 3 bases, J lost 4 bases, and 4 bases stayed unmatched. The CDR3 totals 14 residues. The CDR3 region has the DNA TGTGCCAGCTCACCCGGACAGGGTGGCTATGGCTACACCTTC. Its protein is CASSPGQGGYGYTF.

V usage is TRBV9 and J usage is TRBJ1-1; tentatively, D is TRBD1 (5 bases). The CDR3 runs 14 residues. Per the germline V gene, CDR1 is SGDLS and CDR2 is YYNGEE. The ends were cut back, 4 bases at V and 7 bases at J, with 17 bases in the middle. The CDR3: CASSSSPWDVEAFF. CDR3 DNA sequence: TGTGCCAGCAGCTCAAGCCCATGGGACGTTGAAGCTTTCTTT. Looking up the rest from reference TRBV9 and TRBJ1-1 gives the full variable domain: DSGVTQTPKHLITATGQRVTLRCSPRSGDLSVYWYQQSLDQGLQFLIQYYNGEERAKGNILERFSAQQFPDLHSELNLSSLELGDSALYFCASSSSPWDVEAFFGQGTRLTVV.

The chain recombines TRBV2 with TRBJ1-2, with D possibly being TRBD1 (5 bases). Germline V gives CDR1 SNHLY, CDR2 FYNNEI. The V end lost 6 bases, the J end lost 0 bases, and 14 bases lay between the germline ends. The CDR3 sequence is 15 residues long. Written as DNA, the CDR3 is TGTGCCAGCAGGGGGGGGAACTACCCTAACTATGGCTACACCTTC. Protein: CASRGGNYPNYGYTF. Filled out from reference TRBV2 and TRBJ1-2, the complete variable domain reads EPEVTQTPSHQVTQMGQEVILRCVPISNHLYFYWYRQILGQKVEFLVSFYNNEISEKSEIFDDQFSVERPDGSNFTLKIRSTKLEDSAMYFCASRGGNYPNYGYTFGSGTRLTVV.

The rearrangement uses TRBV5-6 and TRBJ2-7; D gene unclear. Trimming cost V 2 bases and J 4 bases, with 7 bases left between them. The CDR3 extends over 12 amino acids. From germline, CDR1 is SGHDT and CDR2 YYEEEE. CDR3 nucleotides: TGTGCCAGCAGCTTCTTGCAATACGAGCAGTACTTC. This codes for CASSFLQYEQYF.

This CDR3 reads CASSLARDTQYF. CDR3 coding DNA: TGTGCCAGCAGCTTGGCGAGAGATACGCAGTATTTT. The rearrangement uses TRBV7-3 and TRBJ2-3; no reliable D call. CDR3 length: 12 residues. Trimming removed 3 bases from V and 5 bases from J, with 6 bases in between. CDR1 SGHTA and CDR2 FQGTGA come from the germline V gene.

J is TRBJ1-1 and V is TRBV11-2; D is uncertain. Germline CDR1 reads SGHAT; CDR2 reads FQNNGV. The V end lost 1 base, the J end lost 8 bases, and 20 bases lay between the germline ends. CDR3 length equals 16 residues. Here the CDR3 reads CASSLGPGALLVEAFF. CDR3 in DNA: TGTGCCAGCAGCTTAGGGCCAGGAGCTCTTCTAGTCGAAGCTTTCTTT.

The genes are TRBV27 and TRBJ2-2; 8 bases are a match to TRBD2. Per germline, CDR1 MNHEY and CDR2 SMNVEV (reference sequence). With 2 bases clipped from V and 2 bases from J, the junction kept 7 bases outside the gene matches. The length of the CDR3 is 17 residues. CDR3 sequence (DNA): TGTGCCAGCAGTTTACGGGGGGGGGCGCGTAACACCGGGGAGCTGTTTTTT. Its protein is CASSLRGGARNTGELFF.

The chain links TRBV19 to TRBJ1-4; the D is unclear. The CDR3 sequence is 15 residues long. In germline, CDR1 is LNHDA, CDR2 SQIVND (reference sequence). Trimming removed 5 bases from V and 0 bases from J, with 10 bases in between. The CDR3 spells CASSPGLTTNEKLFF. The DNA for the CDR3 is TGTGCCAGTAGTCCCGGACTCACAACTAATGAAAAACTGTTTTTT.